Shown below are 9 T cell receptor beta chains from a single sample sequenced in a study of identifying expanded T cells in peripheral blood. Data came from immunoSEQ multiplex PCR; TCRdb stores just in-frame clones and leaves some out. The data show approximately 63,000 clones, around 87% seen once. The sequenced sample was blood. These receptors originate from a person aged 18-69 years in good health.

The chain couples TRBV10-3 to TRBJ1-4, with a possible D match to TRBD1 (5 bases). The V end was cut by 2 bases, the J end by 5 bases, with 12 bases between. CDR1 ENHRY and CDR2 SYGVKD come from the germline V gene. The CDR3 has 15 amino acids. The CDR3, as DNA: TGTGCCATCAGTGAGAACAACAGGAGAAATGAAAAACTGTTTTTT. This encodes CAISENNRRNEKLFF.

The CDR3 spells CASSFTGTAHYGYTF. DNA for the CDR3: TGTGCCAGCAGTTTTACCGGGACAGCCCACTATGGCTACACCTTC. The rearrangement links TRBV28 to TRBJ1-2, with 7 bases lining up with TRBD1. The germline V gene encodes CDR1 MDHEN and CDR2 SYDVKM. The junction had 7 bases not matched to a gene; V was cut back by 3 bases and J by 3 bases. The CDR3 consists of 15 residues.

The chain combines TRBV6-5 with TRBJ1-1; TRBD1 aligns across 7 bases. In germline, CDR1 is MNHEY, CDR2 SVGAGI. The CDR3 totals 13 residues. V lost 8 bases to trimming and J lost 2 bases; unmatched junction nucleotides: 5. The CDR3 DNA reads TGTGCCAGCCTCGACAGGGACAACACTGAAGCTTTCTTT. Protein product: CASLDRDNTEAFF.

As DNA, the CDR3 is TGTGCCAGCAGTCAACAGTACCAAGAGACCCAGTACTTC. Protein: CASSQQYQETQYF. This chain uses TRBV7-3 with TRBJ2-5; D gene uncertain. The CDR3 loop spans 13 amino acids. Trimming removed 6 bases at V and 0 bases at J, with 8 bases between. Germline V gene lookup returns CDR1 SGHTA and CDR2 FQGTGA.

This chain uses TRBV30 with TRBJ2-5, with D unresolved. Germline V gene data show CDR1 as GTSNPN and CDR2 as SVGIG (reference sequence). CDR3 length: 11 residues. The V end lost 2 bases, the J end lost 0 bases, and 1 base lay between the germline ends. CDR3 in amino acids: CAWSNQETQYF. The CDR3, as DNA: TGTGCCTGGAGTAACCAAGAGACCCAGTACTTC.

The chain recombines TRBV7-8 with TRBJ2-3, with TRBD1 identical over 8 bases. CDR3 length equals 16 residues. CDR1 SGHVS and CDR2 FQNEAQ come from the germline V gene. Germline trimming cut 6 bases from V and 3 bases from J; bases unmatched to any gene: 11. The CDR3 sequence is CASRQRLGQGTDTQYF. In nucleotides, the CDR3 is TGTGCCAGCAGACAAAGACTTGGACAGGGTACAGATACGCAGTATTTT.

A few counts support this clone. This sequence joins TRBV6-4 and TRBJ2-2; D may be TRBD2 (6 bases). The CDR3 consists of 15 residues. The germline CDR1 and CDR2 sequences are MRHNA and SNTAGT. V was clipped by 7 bases and J by 7 bases, with 19 bases between them. CDR3 coding DNA: TGTGCCAGCACCTCAACTAGCTCGTATGGCGGGGAGCTGTTTTTT. Protein: CASTSTSSYGGELFF.

As to this clone: The CDR3 ends on some other residue instead of the conserved phenylalanine or tryptophan, so this is likely a read error. This chain joins TRBV30 and TRBJ1-2; no definite D call. This CDR3 has 15 residues. Germline V gene lookup returns CDR1 GTSNPN and CDR2 SVGIG (reference sequence). V was cut by 3 bases and J by 0 bases, with 14 bases left in between. CDR3 residues: CAWSSRGGTNYGYTL. CDR3 nucleotide sequence: TGTGCCTGGAGCAGTCGGGGAGGGACTAACTATGGCTACACCCTC.

This clone was picked up one time. The rearrangement links TRBV4-2 to TRBJ2-3, with 8 bases matching TRBD2. The V and J ends lost 4 bases and 2 bases, in that order; junction bases with no gene match: 8. The CDR3 length is 16 residues. CDR1 and CDR2 from the germline V gene are LGHNA and YNFKEQ. The CDR3 DNA follows: TGTGCCAGCAGCCTCCAAAGCGGGGGCCACACAGATACGCAGTATTTT. Protein product: CASSLQSGGHTDTQYF.